This T cell receptor (beta chain) came from a study of T cell repertoires in cytomegalovirus infection. Study-wide findings and caveats: HLA-C-restricted CMV clonotypes gave the most frequent clonotype in two of eight donors. Cumulative frequency (of public TCR beta family members) identified carriers of CMV plus the relevant HLA.

In its sample, this clonotype was seen many times. The antigen remains undetermined. TCRdb reanalysed the reads using MiXCR and keeps one entry per CDR3 protein. Among 450,000 to 550,000 distinct CDR3 sequences, about 17% were seen once, and the ten largest hold roughly a quarter. This TCR came from a human donor in good health (CMV status not recorded). Some clones in this sample may be carry-over from other donors' samples. Material for sequencing was CD8+ T cells from PBMCs.

CDR3 sequence: CACTGGTEAFF. DNA of the CDR3: TGTGCCTGCACAGGGGGCACTGAAGCTTTCTTT. This chain joins TRBV7-9 and TRBJ1-1, with 8 positions matching TRBD1. The CDR3 has 11 amino acids. The trim removed 11 bases at V and 4 bases at J, leaving 3 bases unmatched. CDR1 is SEHNR, CDR2 FQNEAQ, per germline (reference sequence). Looking up the rest from reference TRBV7-9 and TRBJ1-1 gives the full variable domain: DTGVSQNPRHKITKRGQNVTFRCDPISEHNRLYWYRQTLGQGPEFLTYFQNEAQLEKSRLLSDRFSAERPKGSFSTLEIQRTEQGDSAMYLCACTGGTEAFFGQGTRLTVV.